Following are 30 T cell receptor beta chains from one sample sequenced in a study of T cells in localized non-small cell lung cancer. Profiling relied on immunoSEQ multiplex PCR, and the TCRdb table lists in-frame clones only, not all of them. The profile covers approximately 63,000 clones, with approximately 90% appearing a single time and 20% to 25% taken by the ten largest. The sequencing here drew on peripheral blood, taken before any cancer treatment. All receptors derive from a man aged 40 to 70 with stage I squamous cell lung carcinoma.

The CDR3 here is CAISETEGLASSTDTQYF. CDR3 nucleotide sequence: TGTGCCATCAGTGAGACAGAGGGACTAGCGAGTAGCACAGATACGCAGTATTTT. The V and J genes are TRBV10-3 and TRBJ2-3; 10 bases line up with TRBD2. The CDR3 sequence is 18 residues long. Germline V CDR1 and CDR2: ENHRY, SYGVKD. The V segment lost 2 bases and the J segment 0 bases; nucleotides outside the gene matches: 8.

This clone was detected a few times. This chain links TRBV11-3 with TRBJ2-7; D possibly corresponds to TRBD1 (6 bases). V lost 0 bases and J lost 3, with 12 bases in between. Per germline, CDR1 SGHNT and CDR2 YENEEA. The CDR3 has 15 residues. DNA of the CDR3: TGTGCCAGCAGCTTAGATGGACAGCCGGTCTACGAGCAGTACTTC. Protein sequence: CASSLDGQPVYEQYF.

This chain links TRBV4-3 with TRBJ2-7; D possibly corresponds to TRBD1 (5 bases). The CDR3 runs to 15 residues. Germline V gene sequence: CDR1 LGHNA, CDR2 YSLEER. V was pared by 4 bases and J by 3 bases, with 16 bases between. Here the CDR3 DNA reads TGCGCCAGCAGCCCAGGAAGGGGTTGGGGCTACGAGCAGTACTTC. Protein product: CASSPGRGWGYEQYF.

V is TRBV28 and J is TRBJ2-5, with D possibly being TRBD1 (6 bases). The germline V and J ends were trimmed by 5 bases and 2 bases, with 9 bases remaining between them. Germline assignment: CDR1 MDHEN and CDR2 SYDVKM. The length of the CDR3 is 13 residues. The CDR3 DNA sequence: TGTGCCAGCAGTATGGGGGCGCAAGAGACCCAGTACTTC. Translating it yields CASSMGAQETQYF.

This clone was seen only once. The gene calls are TRBV2 and TRBJ1-5; D is perhaps TRBD1 (5 bases). Germline V gene sequence: CDR1 SNHLY, CDR2 FYNNEI. This CDR3 spans 13 amino acids. V lost 4 bases and J lost 4, with 8 bases in between. In nucleotides, the CDR3 is TGTGCCAGCAGTGGACAGTTTAATCAGCCCCAGCATTTT. This codes for CASSGQFNQPQHF.

Turning to this clone: Different DNA sequences within this sample yield the same CDR3. The V gene is TRBV19, the J gene TRBJ2-3; D is tentatively TRBD1 or TRBD2 (5 bases each). Trimming stripped 3 bases from V and 6 bases from J, with 7 bases between. The CDR3 runs to 12 residues. From germline, CDR1 is LNHDA and CDR2 SQIVND (reference sequence). The CDR3 sequence is CASSMGTDTQYF. CDR3 sequence (DNA): TGTGCCAGTAGTATGGGGACGGATACGCAGTATTTT.

This clone was picked up a small number of times. This chain uses TRBV28 with TRBJ2-3; D perhaps matches TRBD2 (6 bases). CDR1 and CDR2 (germline): MDHEN, SYDVKM. Trimming shortened V by 10 bases and J by 1 base, and 12 bases separated the two germline ends. The CDR3 length is 13 residues. CDR3 nucleotide sequence: TGTGCCACCCGGGACTTCGGCACAGATACGCAGTATTTT. It specifies CATRDFGTDTQYF.

The rearrangement uses TRBV7-2 and TRBJ1-1, with D maybe TRBD1 (5 bases). The CDR3 sequence is 15 residues long. Trimming shortened V by 1 base and J by 0 bases, and 9 bases separated the two germline ends. Germline V lookup: CDR1 SGHTA, CDR2 FQGNSA. CDR3 sequence reads: CASSLGRTLNTEAFF. CDR3 DNA: TGTGCCAGCAGCTTAGGGCGGACACTGAACACTGAAGCTTTCTTT.

V gene TRBV9 combines with J gene TRBJ2-2, with 11 positions matching TRBD2. Unmatched junction bases numbered 18, after V lost 3 bases and J lost 5 bases. CDR1 is SGDLS, CDR2 YYNGEE, per germline. This CDR3 has 20 amino acids. CDR3 protein: CASSGTDLELAGVDTGELFF. The CDR3 region has the DNA TGTGCCAGCAGCGGGACCGATCTGGAACTAGCGGGAGTGGATACCGGGGAGCTGTTTTTT.

V and J are TRBV2 and TRBJ2-5; D call uncertain. The CDR3 covers 15 residues. CDR1 and CDR2 (germline): SNHLY, FYNNEI. V shed 6 bases and J shed 4 bases, with 18 bases lying between them. CDR3 in DNA: TGTGCCAGCAGAAGTGGGGTCCTAGTTACAGAGACCCAGTACTTC. This encodes CASRSGVLVTETQYF.

The chain recombines TRBV28 with TRBJ2-3, with TRBD1 identical over 7 bases. The CDR3 contains 16 residues. Trimming removed 3 bases from V and 5 bases from J; junction bases left unmatched: 11. Germline CDR1 and CDR2: MDHEN and SYDVKM. CDR3 coding DNA: TGTGCCAGCAGTTTTTCCCAGGGGGATGTGGGAGATACGCAGTATTTT. It is translated as CASSFSQGDVGDTQYF.

This rearrangement joins TRBV29-1 to TRBJ1-5; 7 positions agree with TRBD1. Germline-derived CDR1 and CDR2 are SQVTM and ANQGSEA. J was trimmed by 3 bases and V by 4 bases; bases with no gene match: 3. This CDR3 contains 13 residues. The CDR3 here is CSVGTGHNQPQHF. The DNA of the CDR3 is TGCAGCGTTGGGACAGGCCACAATCAGCCCCAGCATTTT.

The chain carries TRBV6-5 and TRBJ2-1; 7 nucleotides line up with TRBD2. The germline V gene has CDR1 MNHEY and CDR2 SVGAGI. There are 13 residues in the CDR3. V shed 8 bases, J shed 3 bases, and the junction held 4 bases outside the gene matches. The chain's CDR3 is CASRSSGYNEQFF. CDR3 coding DNA: TGTGCCAGCCGATCTAGCGGCTACAATGAGCAGTTCTTC.

The CDR3 loop reads CASRGFNEQFF. In DNA, the CDR3 is TGTGCCAGCAGAGGGTTCAATGAGCAGTTCTTC. This rearrangement joins TRBV28 to TRBJ2-1; D remains unclear. There are 11 residues in the CDR3. Between the trimmed V and J ends, which lost 6 bases and 6 bases, there was a span of 6 bases. Germline loops: CDR1 MDHEN, CDR2 SYDVKM.

V is TRBV10-3 and J is TRBJ1-5; possibly TRBD1 for D (6 bases). The CDR3 has 17 amino acids. Looked up from germline, CDR1 is ENHRY and CDR2 is SYGVKD. Trimming pared 0 bases from V and 2 bases from J, leaving 14 bases between. This CDR3 is CAISESFGGRGNQPQHF. The CDR3 DNA sequence: TGTGCCATCAGTGAGTCGTTCGGGGGCAGGGGCAATCAGCCCCAGCATTTT.

This chain connects TRBV5-3 to TRBJ2-7; the D gene is possibly TRBD1 (5 bases). TRBV5-3 is noted as an ORF with a role that remains uncertain. The CDR3 loop spans 17 amino acids. The V end lost 0 bases, the J end lost 4 bases, and 20 bases lay between the germline ends. CDR3: CARSLAVPETDRYEQYF. The CDR3 nucleotides read TGTGCCAGAAGCTTGGCCGTCCCGGAGACAGACCGATACGAGCAGTACTTC.

This clone was found once. The chain uses TRBV6-1 and TRBJ1-5, with 7 positions matching TRBD1. The CDR3 has 15 amino acids. With 7 bases clipped from V and 7 bases from J, the junction kept 13 bases outside the gene matches. Germline V gene sequence: CDR1 MNHNS, CDR2 SASEGT. The CDR3 loop reads CASTIRVGGRQPQHF. The CDR3 DNA follows: TGTGCCAGCACTATAAGGGTAGGGGGCCGGCAGCCCCAGCATTTT.

J is TRBJ2-1 and V is TRBV21-1; the D segment call TRBD1 is taken from the table without a DNA check. TRBV21-1 is tagged as a pseudogene. This CDR3 is built from 14 residues. The CDR3 nucleotides read TGTGCCAGCCTCGAGGGGGCAGGGAGCGATGAGCAGTTCTTC. Translation gives CASLEGAGSDEQFF.

This chain links TRBV6-5 with TRBJ2-7; 7 positions match TRBD2. V dropped 8 bases and J dropped 4; count of bases not matched to a gene: 8. From germline, CDR1 is MNHEY and CDR2 SVGAGI. The CDR3 loop spans 13 amino acids. CDR3 sequence: CASWGEGYYEQYF. DNA for the CDR3: TGTGCCAGCTGGGGGGAGGGATATTACGAGCAGTACTTC.

The V gene is TRBV5-6, the J gene TRBJ2-2; D might be TRBD1 (5 bases). This CDR3 has 15 amino acids. Trimming pared 3 bases from V and 6 bases from J, leaving 15 bases between. CDR1 is SGHDT and CDR2 is YYEEEE in the germline V gene. CDR3 sequence reads: CASSWGSGLAGELFF. The CDR3 DNA reads TGTGCCAGCAGCTGGGGCTCCGGGCTAGCCGGGGAGCTGTTTTTT.

In this sample, this clone turned up once. The chain recombines TRBV30 with TRBJ2-3; 10 bases match TRBD1. Germline-derived CDR1 and CDR2 are GTSNPN and SVGIG (reference sequence). The CDR3 has 15 residues. Unmatched junction bases numbered 6, after V lost 2 bases and J lost 4 bases. CDR3 in DNA: TGTGCCTGGAGTTCGGGGACAGGGGCTCCAGATACGCAGTATTTT. The encoded protein is CAWSSGTGAPDTQYF.

The rearrangement uses TRBV7-2 and TRBJ2-3, with 7 bases lining up with TRBD2. The germline V gene encodes CDR1 SGHTA and CDR2 FQGNSA. Trimming removed 5 bases from V and 0 bases from J; junction bases left unmatched: 5. This CDR3 region has 15 residues. CDR3 bases: TGTGCCAGCAGCAGAAAGCGGGAAAGCACAGATACGCAGTATTTT. Its protein is CASSRKRESTDTQYF.

Worth noting for this clone: Mismatch with germline at one junction end may stem from a read error. The gene calls are TRBV15 and TRBJ2-7, with 8 bases identical to TRBD1. Germline assignment: CDR1 LNHNV and CDR2 YYDKDF (reference sequence). This CDR3 is built from 14 residues. The CDR3 nucleotides read TGTGCCACCGGCAGACAGGGGTCCTCCTACGAGCAGTACTTC. Its protein product is CATGRQGSSYEQYF.

The V and J genes are TRBV11-2 and TRBJ2-1; D may be TRBD2 (6 bases). Germline values: CDR1 SGHAT, CDR2 FQNNGV. The CDR3 spans 14 residues. Trimming shortened V by 5 bases and J by 5 bases, and 13 bases separated the two germline ends. CDR3 nucleotides: TGTGCCAGCAGCACGGGGGTAGGGCACAATGAGCAGTTCTTC. Protein product: CASSTGVGHNEQFF.

J is TRBJ2-3 and V is TRBV11-2, with a tentative D call TRBD2 (7 bases). The CDR3 has 17 amino acids. Germline-derived CDR1 and CDR2 are SGHAT and FQNNGV. V lost 3 bases and J 1 base, leaving 17 bases between the germline ends. DNA of the CDR3: TGTGCCAGCAGCTTTGTCAAGGGGGAGGGTGGCACAGATACGCAGTATTTT. Residues: CASSFVKGEGGTDTQYF.

V usage is TRBV6-5 and J usage is TRBJ1-2, with D hard to call. V lost 3 bases, J lost 4 bases, and 12 bases lay in between. CDR1 and CDR2 from the germline V gene are MNHEY and SVGAGI. The CDR3 spans 14 residues. CDR3: CASSYAPGLYGYTF. CDR3 nucleotides: TGTGCCAGCAGTTATGCCCCAGGTCTCTATGGCTACACCTTC.

This clone was detected a few times. CDR3 residues: CASRALAGGSYEQYF. The CDR3 DNA reads as TGTGCCAGCAGGGCCCTAGCGGGAGGTTCCTACGAGCAGTACTTC. The gene calls are TRBV6-5 and TRBJ2-7; TRBD2 aligns across 11 bases. The junction had 5 bases not matched to a gene; V was cut back by 6 bases and J by 1 base. The V gene's germline CDR1 is MNHEY and CDR2 SVGAGI. The CDR3 has 15 amino acids.

This chain links TRBV2 with TRBJ2-7; D is perhaps TRBD2 (5 bases). V was cut by 7 bases and J by 0 bases, with 13 bases left in between. The CDR3 is 14 amino acids. Germline lookup yields CDR1 SNHLY and CDR2 FYNNEI. CDR3 nucleotides: TGTGCCAGCATTTCGGCGGGCTACTCCTACGAGCAGTACTTC. This sequence encodes CASISAGYSYEQYF.

With regard to this clone: This specimen includes other DNA sequences encoding the same CDR3. This chain's CDR3 is CASSVARAQGANVLTF. The CDR3 bases are TGTGCCAGCAGCGTGGCTCGGGCGCAGGGGGCCAACGTCCTGACTTTC. V gene TRBV9 combines with J gene TRBJ2-6; D is uncertain. This CDR3 region has 16 residues. Trimming stripped 2 bases from V and 4 bases from J, with 13 bases between. Germline V CDR1 and CDR2: SGDLS, YYNGEE.

The chain uses TRBV10-3 and TRBJ2-3; unclear D gene. Germline V CDR1 and CDR2: ENHRY, SYGVKD. The CDR3 is made up of 17 amino acids. Trimming pared 0 bases from V and 5 bases from J, leaving 18 bases between. This CDR3 is CAISESAAIRGEDTQYF. DNA for the CDR3: TGTGCCATCAGTGAGTCGGCGGCAATCAGAGGAGAAGATACGCAGTATTTT.